This entry lists 26 T cell receptor beta chains sequenced from one sample in a study of CD4 T cells in relation to SARS-CoV-2 and coronaviruses. The unexposed donors gave CD4+ T cells in about 2010-2019, prior to COVID-19. CD4+ T cells were isolated from the cells after less than 13 days of culture. The data were produced by immunoSEQ multiplex PCR, yet TCRdb's version contains in-frame clones alone and is incomplete. The table shows approximately 25,000 clones, with roughly 80% occurring only once. For these TCRs, the target antigens are not known. Sequenced material: CD4+ T cells from PBMCs, cultured in vitro. These TCRs come from a human donor in good health.

The genes are TRBV6-1 and TRBJ2-3, with TRBD2 matching 14 bases. Germline loops: CDR1 MNHNS, CDR2 SASEGT. The length of the CDR3 is 18 residues. V dropped 4 bases and J dropped 3; count of bases not matched to a gene: 9. CDR3: CASSAGTSGRPITDTQYF. CDR3 nucleotide sequence: TGTGCCAGCAGTGCCGGGACTAGCGGGAGACCTATAACAGATACGCAGTATTTT.

The chain recombines TRBV5-6 with TRBJ1-4, with 10 bases identical to TRBD1. The J segment lost 7 bases and the V segment lost 7 bases, leaving 7 bases of the junction unmatched. The germline CDR1 and CDR2 sequences are SGHDT and YYEEEE. The CDR3 has 14 residues. The chain's CDR3 is CASLRWTGGEKLFF. The CDR3 DNA reads as TGTGCCAGCCTCCGGTGGACAGGGGGTGAAAAACTGTTTTTT.

This rearrangement joins TRBV27 to TRBJ2-7; the D gene is possibly TRBD1 (6 bases). CDR3 length: 15 amino acids. Germline lookup yields CDR1 MNHEY and CDR2 SMNVEV (reference sequence). Between the trimmed V and J ends, which lost 5 bases and 5 bases, there was a span of 19 bases. For the CDR3, the DNA is TGTGCCAGCAGTGCCGCCAGGGGTAGAGGGGACGAGCAGTACTTC. It encodes CASSAARGRGDEQYF.

This chain uses TRBV5-1 with TRBJ1-6; 9 bases fit TRBD1. The CDR3 runs 15 residues. Germline V gene sequence: CDR1 SGHRS, CDR2 YFSETQ. With 0 bases clipped from V and 10 bases from J, the junction kept 5 bases outside the gene matches. CDR3 region: CASSLGQGGDSPLHF. CDR3 sequence (DNA): TGCGCCAGCAGCTTGGGACAGGGGGGAGACTCACCCCTCCACTTT. Together with reference TRBV5-1 and TRBJ1-6, the CDR3 gives the full variable domain: KAGVTQTPRYLIKTRGQQVTLSCSPISGHRSVSWYQQTPGQGLQFLFEYFSETQRNKGNFPGRFSGRQFSNSRSEMNVSTLELGDSALYLCASSLGQGGDSPLHFGNGTRLTVT.

The chain joins TRBV11-2 to TRBJ2-1; the match to TRBD1 covers 7 bases. This CDR3 contains 15 residues. Per germline, CDR1 SGHAT and CDR2 FQNNGV. Unmatched junction bases numbered 4, after V lost 2 bases and J lost 3 bases. In nucleotides, the CDR3 is TGTGCCAGCAGCTTAACAGGGGCGGACTACAATGAGCAGTTCTTC. Amino acids: CASSLTGADYNEQFF.

The rearrangement uses TRBV5-1 and TRBJ1-1; 8 bases align to TRBD1. CDR3 length: 14 amino acids. With V trimmed by 4 bases and J by 5 bases, 7 bases remained unmatched. Germline lookup yields CDR1 SGHRS and CDR2 YFSETQ. The DNA of the CDR3 is TGCGCCAGCAGCATCTTACAGGGGGGGACTGAAGCTTTCTTT. Translation: CASSILQGGTEAFF.

The chain carries TRBV3-1 (or the pseudogene TRBV3-2) and TRBJ1-6; unclear D gene. Germline V gene sequence: CDR1 LGHDT, CDR2 YNNKEL (reference sequence). The germline V and J ends were trimmed by 4 bases and 5 bases, with 9 bases remaining between them. This CDR3 contains 14 residues. The CDR3 protein is CASSRTDNNSPLHF. The CDR3 DNA follows: TGTGCCAGCAGCCGGACGGATAATAATTCACCCCTCCACTTT.

The chain has TRBV2 and TRBJ2-2; a possible D gene is TRBD2 (6 bases). CDR1 and CDR2 from the germline V gene are SNHLY and FYNNEI. This CDR3 is built from 15 residues. V shed 4 bases and J shed 6 bases, with 15 bases lying between them. The CDR3 sequence: CASSVKGGGAGELFF. CDR3 in DNA: TGTGCCAGCAGTGTTAAGGGAGGAGGGGCCGGGGAGCTGTTTTTT.

This clone came up a few times. The chain recombines TRBV19 with TRBJ2-1, with 9 bases fitting TRBD2. CDR1 LNHDA and CDR2 SQIVND come from the germline V gene (reference sequence). The CDR3 has 15 amino acids. The CDR3: CATSPLAGDYNEQFF. In nucleotides, the CDR3 is TGTGCGACCTCACCTTTAGCGGGAGACTACAATGAGCAGTTCTTC.

This clone turned up a few times. DNA for the CDR3: TGTGCCAGCAGCCCGGCGGAGAACTATGGCTACACCTTC. It yields the protein CASSPAENYGYTF. This chain joins TRBV3-1 (or the pseudogene TRBV3-2) and TRBJ1-2, with D uncertain. The CDR3 consists of 13 residues. Germline V gene sequence: CDR1 LGHDT, CDR2 YNNKEL (reference sequence). The V gene lost 4 bases and the J gene lost 2 bases, with 8 bases spanning the gap.

As DNA, the CDR3 is TGTGCCGGTGACCGGGACAGCTACGAGCAGTACTTC. Translation gives CAGDRDSYEQYF. The rearrangement links TRBV30 to TRBJ2-7; TRBD1 agrees at 7 bases. Per the germline V gene, CDR1 is GTSNPN and CDR2 is SVGIG (reference sequence). The trim removed 8 bases at V and 3 bases at J, leaving 7 bases unmatched. This CDR3 spans 12 amino acids.

This rearrangement joins TRBV2 to TRBJ2-3; D is possibly TRBD1 (5 bases). CDR3 length equals 15 residues. With 6 bases removed from V and 1 base from J, the gap between germline ends came to 14 bases. The germline V gene encodes CDR1 SNHLY and CDR2 FYNNEI. The CDR3 protein is CASSAEGVGTDTQYF. The CDR3 DNA is TGTGCCAGCAGCGCAGAAGGGGTGGGCACAGATACGCAGTATTTT. The full variable domain, rest sourced from reference TRBV2 and TRBJ2-3, is EPEVTQTPSHQVTQMGQEVILRCVPISNHLYFYWYRQILGQKVEFLVSFYNNEISEKSEIFDDQFSVERPDGSNFTLKIRSTKLEDSAMYFCASSAEGVGTDTQYFGPGTRLTVL.

This clone was detected only a few times. The chain joins TRBV14 to TRBJ2-7; 7 bases line up with TRBD1. V dropped 3 bases and J dropped 3; count of bases not matched to a gene: 2. Germline loops: CDR1 SGHDN, CDR2 FVKESK. The CDR3 is 13 amino acids. CDR3 loop: CASSQGQFYEQYF. DNA for the CDR3: TGTGCCAGCAGCCAGGGACAGTTCTACGAGCAGTACTTC.

The chain combines TRBV10-3 with TRBJ2-3, with D possibly being TRBD1 (6 bases). Germline V lookup: CDR1 ENHRY, CDR2 SYGVKD. With 0 bases removed from V and 1 base from J, the gap between germline ends came to 11 bases. The CDR3 is 16 residues long. CDR3 protein: CAISESGGIGTDTQYF. The CDR3 DNA follows: TGTGCCATCAGTGAGTCAGGGGGTATAGGCACAGATACGCAGTATTTT.

The chain has TRBV6-1 and TRBJ1-1; D unresolved. Per the germline V gene, CDR1 is MNHNS and CDR2 is SASEGT. The CDR3 length is 13 residues. Trimming pared 1 base from V and 7 bases from J, leaving 10 bases between. In nucleotides, the CDR3 is TGTGCCAGCAGTGAAGGAGGAGGGAGTGAAGCTTTCTTT. As protein: CASSEGGGSEAFF.

V is TRBV7-9 and J is TRBJ2-1, with TRBD2 matching over 14 bases. The germline gives CDR1 SEHNR, CDR2 FQNEAQ (reference sequence). The junction had 7 bases not matched to a gene; V was cut back by 4 bases and J by 8 bases. The CDR3 totals 16 residues. This CDR3 reads CASSSPTSGRADEQFF. CDR3 bases: TGTGCCAGCAGCTCACCGACTAGCGGGAGGGCCGATGAGCAGTTCTTC.

This clone was recorded only once. This chain joins TRBV5-1 and TRBJ2-7; 7 bases agree with TRBD2. The CDR3 spans 16 residues. V shed 2 bases, J shed 6 bases, and the junction held 14 bases outside the gene matches. Germline CDR1 reads SGHRS; CDR2 reads YFSETQ. CDR3: CASSFHEPGGRSEQYF. The CDR3 DNA reads TGCGCCAGCAGCTTCCACGAGCCGGGAGGACGTAGCGAGCAGTACTTC.

This clone was seen only a few times. V gene TRBV4-1 combines with J gene TRBJ1-1; D is undetermined. CDR3 length: 15 amino acids. Trimming shortened V by 1 base and J by 0 bases, and 9 bases separated the two germline ends. Germline CDR1 is MGHRA and CDR2 is YSYEKL. The CDR3 nucleotides are TGCGCCAGCAGCCAAGGACCGGCTATGAACACTGAAGCTTTCTTT. It specifies CASSQGPAMNTEAFF.

The J gene is TRBJ2-1, the V gene TRBV30; TRBD1 is a possible D gene (6 bases). The V end lost 1 base, the J end lost 10 bases, and 17 bases lay between the germline ends. The CDR3 extends over 14 amino acids. In germline, CDR1 is GTSNPN, CDR2 SVGIG (reference sequence). The CDR3 DNA reads as TGTGCCTGGAGTGGGGACATGGGGCTAGAGGAGCAGTTCTTC. This encodes CAWSGDMGLEEQFF.

The chain has TRBV12-3 or TRBV12-4 and TRBJ1-6; D is unresolved. This CDR3 is 13 amino acids long. Trimming pared 5 bases from V and 10 bases from J, leaving 12 bases between. The CDR3 nucleotides are TGTGCCAGCAGTGCGGTTTTACACTCACCCCTCCACTTT. Translating gives CASSAVLHSPLHF.

The chain carries TRBV29-1 and TRBJ1-1, with TRBD1 matching 7 bases. Germline trimming cut 6 bases from V and 7 bases from J; bases unmatched to any gene: 5. The CDR3 is 11 amino acids. Germline CDR1 is SQVTM and CDR2 is ANQGSEA. The CDR3 here is CSVAGGSEAFF. The CDR3 region has the DNA TGCAGCGTCGCAGGGGGTAGTGAAGCTTTCTTT.

The V call is TRBV6-5, the J call TRBJ1-2; D is undetermined. V was pared by 4 bases and J by 6 bases, with 15 bases between. This CDR3 comprises 14 residues. CDR1 is MNHEY, CDR2 SVGAGI, per germline. The CDR3 sequence is CASSWSGSADGYTF. The CDR3 coding sequence is TGTGCCAGCAGTTGGAGTGGGTCCGCGGATGGCTACACCTTC.

On this clone: The junction departs from the called germline gene at one end, perhaps through a read error. The rearrangement uses TRBV13 and TRBJ1-6; 10 bases match TRBD1. The CDR3 contains 15 residues. The germline V gene has CDR1 PRHDT and CDR2 FYEKMQ (reference sequence). CDR3 nucleotide sequence: TGTGCCAGCAGGTTAGGGGACAGGGGAAATTCACCCCTCCACTTT. Translated: CASRLGDRGNSPLHF.

The chain is built from TRBV6-6 and TRBJ2-7; TRBD2 matches 7 bases. Unmatched junction bases numbered 3, after V lost 0 bases and J lost 1 base. CDR1 and CDR2 from the germline V gene are MNHNY and SVGAGI (reference sequence). CDR3 size: 15 residues. CDR3 sequence reads: CASSYSLGGSYEQYF. CDR3 bases: TGTGCCAGCAGTTACTCGCTCGGGGGGTCCTACGAGCAGTACTTC.

The rearrangement links TRBV5-6 to TRBJ1-6; 7 bases are a match to TRBD1. The germline V gene has CDR1 SGHDT and CDR2 YYEEEE. The CDR3 sequence is 16 residues long. V shed 0 bases and J 7 bases; nucleotides not matched to a gene: 7. The CDR3 sequence is CASSLDRGKDNSPLHF. The DNA for the CDR3 is TGTGCCAGCAGCTTGGACAGGGGAAAGGACAATTCACCCCTCCACTTT.

The CDR3 nucleotides are TGTGCCTGGAGAAGGCAGGGGGAGCAGCCCCAGCATTTT. As protein: CAWRRQGEQPQHF. The chain combines TRBV30 with TRBJ1-5, with TRBD1 identical over 7 bases. The germline gives CDR1 GTSNPN, CDR2 SVGIG (reference sequence). V lost 3 bases and J lost 7; bases outside the gene matches: 6. The CDR3 is 13 residues long. Together with reference TRBV30 and TRBJ1-5, the CDR3 gives the full variable domain: SQTIHQWPATLVQPVGSPLSLECTVEGTSNPNLYWYRQAAGRGLQLLFYSVGIGQISSEVPQNLSASRPQDRQFILSSKKLLLSDSGFYLCAWRRQGEQPQHFGDGTRLSIL.